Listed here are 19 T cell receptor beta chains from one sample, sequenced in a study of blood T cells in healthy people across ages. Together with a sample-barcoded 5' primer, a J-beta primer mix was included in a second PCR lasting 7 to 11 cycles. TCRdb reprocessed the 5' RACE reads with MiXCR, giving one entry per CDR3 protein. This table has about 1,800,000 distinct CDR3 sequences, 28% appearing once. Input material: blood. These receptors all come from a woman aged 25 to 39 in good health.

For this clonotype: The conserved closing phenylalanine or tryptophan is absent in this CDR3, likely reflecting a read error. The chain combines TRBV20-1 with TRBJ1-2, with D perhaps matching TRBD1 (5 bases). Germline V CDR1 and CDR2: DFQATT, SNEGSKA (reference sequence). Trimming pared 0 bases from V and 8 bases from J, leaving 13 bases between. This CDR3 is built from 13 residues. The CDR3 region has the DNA TGCAGTGCTAGAGATGGTCGATGGGACGGCTACACCGTC. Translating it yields CSARDGRWDGYTV.

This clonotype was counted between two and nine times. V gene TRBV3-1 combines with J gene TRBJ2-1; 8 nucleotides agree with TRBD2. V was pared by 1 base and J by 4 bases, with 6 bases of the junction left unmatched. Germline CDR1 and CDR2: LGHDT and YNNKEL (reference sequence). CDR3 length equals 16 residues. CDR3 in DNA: TGTGCCAGCAGCCAAGCGGGAGGGCCCGGTTACAATGAGCAGTTCTTC. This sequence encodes CASSQAGGPGYNEQFF.

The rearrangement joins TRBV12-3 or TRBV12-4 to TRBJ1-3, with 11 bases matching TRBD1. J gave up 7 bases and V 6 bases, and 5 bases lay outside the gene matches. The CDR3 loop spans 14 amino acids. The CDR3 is CASSQGDRGNTIYF. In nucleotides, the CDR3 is TGTGCCAGCAGCCAGGGGGACAGGGGGAACACCATATATTTT.

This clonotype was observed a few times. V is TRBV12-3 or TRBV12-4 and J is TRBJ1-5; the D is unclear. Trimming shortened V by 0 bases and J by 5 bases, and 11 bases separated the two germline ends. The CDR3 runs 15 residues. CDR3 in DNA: TGTGCCAGCAGTTTAGCAGGGCTTGCGCATCAGCCCCAGCATTTT. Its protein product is CASSLAGLAHQPQHF.

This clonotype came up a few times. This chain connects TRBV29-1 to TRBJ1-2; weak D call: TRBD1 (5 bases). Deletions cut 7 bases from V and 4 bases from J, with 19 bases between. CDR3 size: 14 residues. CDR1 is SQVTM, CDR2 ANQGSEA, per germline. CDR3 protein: CSAQLRGEGYGYTF. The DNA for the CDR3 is TGCAGCGCGCAACTAAGGGGTGAGGGCTATGGCTACACCTTC.

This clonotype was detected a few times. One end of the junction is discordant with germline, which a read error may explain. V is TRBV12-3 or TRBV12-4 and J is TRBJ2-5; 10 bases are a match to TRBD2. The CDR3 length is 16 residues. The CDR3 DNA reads TGTGTCAGCACCTCGGTTGCTAGCGGGGGAGGGGAGACCCAGTACTTC. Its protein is CVSTSVASGGGETQYF.

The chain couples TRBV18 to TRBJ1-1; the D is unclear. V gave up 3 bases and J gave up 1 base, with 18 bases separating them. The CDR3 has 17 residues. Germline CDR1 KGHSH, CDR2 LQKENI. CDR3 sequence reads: CASSPTPNKGRNTEAFF. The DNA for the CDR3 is TGTGCCAGCTCACCTACCCCGAATAAGGGTAGGAACACTGAAGCTTTCTTT.

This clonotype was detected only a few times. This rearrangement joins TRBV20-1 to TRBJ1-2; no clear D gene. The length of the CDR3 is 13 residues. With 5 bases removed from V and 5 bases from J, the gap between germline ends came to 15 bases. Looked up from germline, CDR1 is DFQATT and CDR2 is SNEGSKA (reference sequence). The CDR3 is CSALSDGTYGYTF. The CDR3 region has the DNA TGCAGTGCTCTCTCGGACGGAACATATGGCTACACCTTC.

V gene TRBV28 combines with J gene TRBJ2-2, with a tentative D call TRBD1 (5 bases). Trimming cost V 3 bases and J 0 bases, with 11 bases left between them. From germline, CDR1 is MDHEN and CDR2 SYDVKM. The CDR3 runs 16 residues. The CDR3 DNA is TGTGCCAGCAGTTTTCTGACAGATGCGAACACCGGGGAGCTGTTTTTT. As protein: CASSFLTDANTGELFF. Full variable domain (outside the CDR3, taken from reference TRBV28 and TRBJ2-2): DVKVTQSSRYLVKRTGEKVFLECVQDMDHENMFWYRQDPGLGLRLIYFSYDVKMKEKGDIPEGYSVSREKKERFSLILESASTNQTSMYLCASSFLTDANTGELFFGEGSRLTVL.

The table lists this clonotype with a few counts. The CDR3 is CASSYLEGPNNEQFF. The DNA for the CDR3 is TGTGCCAGCAGCTACCTAGAGGGGCCGAACAATGAGCAGTTCTTC. The chain employs TRBV7-9 and TRBJ2-1; D possibly uses TRBD1 or TRBD2 (5 bases each). The germline V gene encodes CDR1 SEHNR and CDR2 FQNEAQ (reference sequence). Trimming cost V 4 bases and J 5 bases, with 15 bases left between them. This CDR3 is built from 15 residues.

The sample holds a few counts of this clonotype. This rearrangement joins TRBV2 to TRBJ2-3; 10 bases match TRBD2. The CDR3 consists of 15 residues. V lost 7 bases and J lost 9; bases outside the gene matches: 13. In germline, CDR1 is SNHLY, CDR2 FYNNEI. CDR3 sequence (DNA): TGTGCCAGCACCCTAGGGAGCGGGGGGGCCAGCACGCAGTATTTT. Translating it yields CASTLGSGGASTQYF.

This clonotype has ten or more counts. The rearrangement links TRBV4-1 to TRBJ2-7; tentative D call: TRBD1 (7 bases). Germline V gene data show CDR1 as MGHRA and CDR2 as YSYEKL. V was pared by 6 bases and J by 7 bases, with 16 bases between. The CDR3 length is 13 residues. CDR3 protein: CASRDRDLREQYF. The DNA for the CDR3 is TGCGCCAGCAGAGACAGGGACTTAAGGGAGCAGTACTTC.

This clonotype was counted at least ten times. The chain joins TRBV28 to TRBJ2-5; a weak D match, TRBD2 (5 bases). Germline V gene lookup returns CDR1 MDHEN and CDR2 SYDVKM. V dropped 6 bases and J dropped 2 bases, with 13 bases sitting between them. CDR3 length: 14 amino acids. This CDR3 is CASSSRGQQETQYF. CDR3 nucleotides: TGTGCCAGCAGCTCCCGGGGTCAGCAAGAGACCCAGTACTTC.

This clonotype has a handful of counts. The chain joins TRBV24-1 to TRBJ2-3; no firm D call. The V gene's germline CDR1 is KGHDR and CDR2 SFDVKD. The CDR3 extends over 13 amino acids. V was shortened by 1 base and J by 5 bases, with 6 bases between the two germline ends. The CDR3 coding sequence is TGTGCCACCAGTGATTTTTACAGAGATACGCAGTATTTT. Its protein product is CATSDFYRDTQYF.

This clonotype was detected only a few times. The CDR3 nucleotides read TGTGCCAGCAGCACTTGGGCGGGGTCGACAGATACGCAGTATTTT. Its translation is CASSTWAGSTDTQYF. V is TRBV11-2 and J is TRBJ2-3; a weak D match, TRBD2 (6 bases). Germline assignment: CDR1 SGHAT and CDR2 FQNNGV. V was shortened by 5 bases and J by 3 bases, with 15 bases between the two germline ends. The CDR3 consists of 15 residues.

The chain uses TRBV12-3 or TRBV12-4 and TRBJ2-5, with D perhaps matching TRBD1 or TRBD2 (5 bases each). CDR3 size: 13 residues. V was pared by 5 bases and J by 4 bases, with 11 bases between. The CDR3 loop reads CASSDRDGETQYF. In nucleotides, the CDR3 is TGTGCCAGCAGTGATAGGGACGGAGAGACCCAGTACTTC.

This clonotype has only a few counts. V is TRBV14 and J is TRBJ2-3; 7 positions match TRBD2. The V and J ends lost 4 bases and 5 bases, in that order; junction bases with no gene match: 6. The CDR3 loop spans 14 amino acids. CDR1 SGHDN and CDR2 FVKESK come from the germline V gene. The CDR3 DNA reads TGTGCCAGCAGCCGGGCGGGAGCGAGAGATACGCAGTATTTT. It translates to CASSRAGARDTQYF. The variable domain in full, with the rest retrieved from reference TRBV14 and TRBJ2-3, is EAGVTQFPSHSVIEKGQTVTLRCDPISGHDNLYWYRRVMGKEIKFLLHFVKESKQDESGMPNNRFLAERTGGTYSTLKVQPAELEDSGVYFCASSRAGARDTQYFGPGTRLTVL.

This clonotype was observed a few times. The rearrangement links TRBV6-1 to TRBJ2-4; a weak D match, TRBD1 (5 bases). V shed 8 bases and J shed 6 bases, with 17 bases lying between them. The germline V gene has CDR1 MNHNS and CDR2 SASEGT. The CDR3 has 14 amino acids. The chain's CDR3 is CASAADKRGNIQYF. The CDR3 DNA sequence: TGTGCCAGCGCCGCGGACAAGAGAGGAAACATTCAGTACTTC.

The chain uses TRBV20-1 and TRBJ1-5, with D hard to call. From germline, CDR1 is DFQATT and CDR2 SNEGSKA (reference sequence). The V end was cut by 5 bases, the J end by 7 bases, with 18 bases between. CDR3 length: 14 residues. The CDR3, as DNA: TGCAGTGCTGCGCCGGGCCGTAACATACAGCCCCAGCATTTT. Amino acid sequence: CSAAPGRNIQPQHF.